Listed here are 27 T cell receptor beta chains from one sample, sequenced in a study of shared clonotypes between healthy human individuals (dated by TCRdb to 2019 to 2021). Receptor amplification or capture employed the immunoSEQ multiplex PCR assay. The table comes from immuneACCESS by way of TCRdb, which keeps in-frame sequences with V and J called. Part of the clones is missing from these tables; in studies checked, under half for an unresolved V gene and the rest for unknown reasons. This sample is represented by 2 million to 3 million clones; 90% to 95% of them were singletons. In total, the top ten clones hold about 0.38% of the sample. The sample taken for sequencing was naive CD4+ T cells from PBMCs. The meaning of the sample's cell subset or site label: CD45RA+ positively selected. The receptor source for this set is a man aged 18-30 years in good health. Some clones in this sample may be carry-over from other donors' samples.

The V gene is TRBV4-3, the J gene TRBJ2-1, with 7 bases lining up with TRBD2. CDR3 length: 19 amino acids. The trim removed 4 bases at V and 4 bases at J, leaving 19 bases unmatched. Germline V gene lookup returns CDR1 LGHNA and CDR2 YSLEER. CDR3 nucleotides: TGCGCCAGCAGCCGCGGGCGGATACTGGGCGGGAGCTCGTACAATGAGCAGTTCTTC. Its translation: CASSRGRILGGSSYNEQFF.

The CDR3 sequence is CASSHSVTEAFF. DNA of the CDR3: TGTGCCAGCAGCCACTCAGTTACTGAAGCTTTCTTT. The rearrangement links TRBV7-9 to TRBJ1-1; D is uncertain. Germline V gives CDR1 SEHNR, CDR2 FQNEAQ (reference sequence). The CDR3 length is 12 residues. V was cut by 5 bases and J by 5 bases, with 9 bases left in between.

This chain links TRBV19 with TRBJ2-7, with D tentatively TRBD2 (6 bases). Germline CDR1 and CDR2: LNHDA and SQIVND (reference sequence). The CDR3 totals 14 residues. Between the trimmed V and J ends, which lost 6 bases and 3 bases, there was a span of 15 bases. CDR3 protein: CASSRDRGIYEQYF. CDR3 nucleotides: TGTGCCAGTAGCCGAGATCGGGGGATCTACGAGCAGTACTTC.

The J gene is TRBJ2-4, the V gene TRBV5-8; no clear D. This CDR3 region has 14 residues. V dropped 7 bases and J dropped 0 bases, with 11 bases sitting between them. The germline V gene encodes CDR1 SGHTS and CDR2 YDEGEE. The CDR3 spells CASERAQAKNIQYF. As DNA, the CDR3 is TGTGCCAGCGAACGAGCTCAAGCCAAAAACATTCAGTACTTC.

CDR3 amino acids: CASPRARAGQATGELFF. The CDR3 region has the DNA TGTGCCAGCCCTCGGGCTAGGGCAGGGCAGGCCACCGGGGAGCTGTTTTTT. The V call is TRBV11-2, the J call TRBJ2-2; a possible D gene is TRBD1 (5 bases). Germline CDR1 and CDR2: SGHAT and FQNNGV. This CDR3 contains 17 residues. Trimming stripped 8 bases from V and 4 bases from J, with 23 bases between.

V and J are TRBV4-1 and TRBJ2-3; 9 bases fit TRBD1. The germline CDR1 and CDR2 sequences are MGHRA and YSYEKL. The CDR3 covers 15 residues. V gave up 0 bases and J gave up 6 bases; unmatched junction bases: 4. The CDR3 DNA follows: TGCGCCAGCAGCCAAGAACAGGGGGCGTGGGATACGCAGTATTTT. Protein sequence: CASSQEQGAWDTQYF.

The genes are TRBV28 and TRBJ1-2; weak D call: TRBD1 (6 bases). The V end was cut by 7 bases, the J end by 4 bases, with 13 bases between. Germline V CDR1 and CDR2: MDHEN, SYDVKM. The CDR3 totals 13 residues. The CDR3 DNA reads TGTGCCAGCACCTTGGGAGGGGGCTATGGCTACACCTTC. Translation gives CASTLGGGYGYTF.

The J gene is TRBJ2-5, the V gene TRBV11-3; TRBD1 matches at 11 bases. The germline V gene encodes CDR1 SGHNT and CDR2 YENEEA. CDR3 length: 15 residues. V lost 5 bases, J lost 2 bases, and 4 bases stayed unmatched. CDR3 loop: CASSLRDRGQETQYF. The CDR3 nucleotides are TGTGCCAGCAGCCTTCGGGACAGGGGGCAAGAGACCCAGTACTTC. The full variable domain, with the rest looked up from reference TRBV11-3 and TRBJ2-5, is EAGVVQSPRYKIIEKKQPVAFWCNPISGHNTLYWYLQNLGQGPELLIRYENEEAVDDSQLPKDRFSAERLKGVDSTLKIQPAELGDSAVYLCASSLRDRGQETQYFGPGTRLLVL.

The chain uses TRBV11-2 and TRBJ2-5; D unclear. The CDR3 is 13 residues long. The V gene lost 3 bases and the J gene lost 7 bases, with 12 bases spanning the gap. Germline V gene lookup returns CDR1 SGHAT and CDR2 FQNNGV. CDR3 region: CASSLSGVRTQYF. CDR3 sequence (DNA): TGTGCCAGCAGCTTGTCTGGGGTTCGGACCCAGTACTTC.

The CDR3 nucleotides are TGCGCCAGCAGCTCCCACCTTATACGAGACAGGGTGGGAGAGACCCAGTACTTC. The encoded protein is CASSSHLIRDRVGETQYF. This chain uses TRBV5-1 with TRBJ2-5; 7 bases align to TRBD1. Germline CDR1 and CDR2: SGHRS and YFSETQ. The CDR3 extends over 18 amino acids. J lost 4 bases, V lost 3 bases, and 18 bases had no gene match.

The chain couples TRBV28 to TRBJ1-2; D is unresolved. The CDR3 length is 15 residues. Germline assignment: CDR1 MDHEN and CDR2 SYDVKM. The V gene lost 4 bases and the J gene lost 1 base, with 13 bases spanning the gap. CDR3 nucleotides: TGTGCCAGCAGTTCCCGGTGGACGGTTAACTATGGCTACACCTTC. The encoded protein is CASSSRWTVNYGYTF.

The chain has TRBV2 and TRBJ2-7; the match to TRBD1 covers 8 bases. Germline V gene sequence: CDR1 SNHLY, CDR2 FYNNEI. After removal of 4 bases from V and 6 bases from J, the junction contained 11 bases not matched to a gene. This CDR3 contains 15 residues. The CDR3 DNA reads as TGTGCCAGCAGTGGGGCGAGGGCAGGGGGCTCCGAGCAGTACTTC. Residues: CASSGARAGGSEQYF.

The chain recombines TRBV7-2 with TRBJ1-4, with a possible D match to TRBD1 (5 bases). In germline, CDR1 is SGHTA, CDR2 FQGNSA. CDR3 length: 15 amino acids. V dropped 7 bases and J dropped 3 bases, with 15 bases sitting between them. The CDR3 here is CASNPGGAANEKLFF. For the CDR3, the DNA is TGTGCCAGCAATCCGGGGGGTGCGGCTAATGAAAAACTGTTTTTT.

The rearrangement uses TRBV29-1 and TRBJ2-3, with 8 nucleotides matching TRBD1. Germline CDR1 reads SQVTM; CDR2 reads ANQGSEA. J was trimmed by 4 bases and V by 0 bases; bases with no gene match: 6. This CDR3 region has 15 residues. The DNA for the CDR3 is TGCAGCGTTGAAGAACGCCAGGGGGCCTCAGATACGCAGTATTTT. Amino acids: CSVEERQGASDTQYF.

The CDR3 region has the DNA TGTGCCTGGAGCGGTTTCGTAAACACCATATATTTT. Protein: CAWSGFVNTIYF. The rearrangement joins TRBV30 to TRBJ1-3; D is unclear. Germline CDR1 and CDR2: GTSNPN and SVGIG (reference sequence). V lost 3 bases to trimming and J lost 6 bases, with 9 bases between them. This CDR3 spans 12 amino acids.

The rearrangement uses TRBV7-2 and TRBJ2-7; TRBD2 aligns across 10 bases. The V gene's germline CDR1 is SGHTA and CDR2 FQGNSA. This CDR3 spans 15 amino acids. V lost 5 bases and J lost 4; bases outside the gene matches: 8. As DNA, the CDR3 is TGTGCCAGCAGCCTTGCTAGCGGGAGAAAGTACGAGCAGTACTTC. Translation: CASSLASGRKYEQYF.

The V call is TRBV4-2, the J call TRBJ1-5, with a tentative D call TRBD1 (5 bases). The CDR3 is 13 amino acids. Germline CDR1 is LGHNA and CDR2 is YNFKEQ. V lost 4 bases and J 6 bases, leaving 10 bases between the germline ends. The CDR3 protein is CASSRDGTQPQHF. CDR3 sequence (DNA): TGTGCCAGCAGCCGGGACGGGACTCAGCCCCAGCATTTT.

The chain combines TRBV11-2 with TRBJ1-5; D is undetermined. V dropped 3 bases and J dropped 3 bases, with 6 bases sitting between them. Germline CDR1 reads SGHAT; CDR2 reads FQNNGV. The CDR3 is 13 amino acids. DNA for the CDR3: TGTGCCAGCAGCTTTTATCCCAATCAGCCCCAGCATTTT. Encoded protein: CASSFYPNQPQHF.

V gene TRBV5-1 combines with J gene TRBJ2-7; no firm D call. Trimming shortened V by 0 bases and J by 3 bases, and 16 bases separated the two germline ends. The CDR3 covers 16 residues. CDR1 is SGHRS and CDR2 is YFSETQ in the germline V gene. The CDR3 protein is CASSLAGAPAVYEQYF. The CDR3, as DNA: TGCGCCAGCAGCTTGGCCGGCGCCCCGGCAGTCTACGAGCAGTACTTC.

The chain couples TRBV7-9 to TRBJ2-5, with 9 positions matching TRBD1. The CDR3 covers 15 residues. Germline CDR1 reads SEHNR; CDR2 reads FQNEAQ (reference sequence). The V and J ends lost 5 bases and 3 bases, in that order; junction bases with no gene match: 7. The CDR3 here is CASSVQGASEETQYF. CDR3 in DNA: TGTGCCAGCAGCGTACAGGGGGCTTCCGAAGAGACCCAGTACTTC.

The chain couples TRBV5-1 to TRBJ1-4, with 9 bases fitting TRBD1. The CDR3 totals 15 residues. V gave up 4 bases and J gave up 2 bases; unmatched junction bases: 3. The germline V gene has CDR1 SGHRS and CDR2 YFSETQ. The CDR3 bases are TGCGCCAGCAGCCAAGGACAGGGGACTAATGAAAAACTGTTTTTT. Its protein product is CASSQGQGTNEKLFF.

The chain has TRBV5-6 and TRBJ2-3; D gene unclear. Germline V gene sequence: CDR1 SGHDT, CDR2 YYEEEE. There are 15 residues in the CDR3. Trimming took off 4 bases at V and 0 bases at J, with 12 bases between the two ends. CDR3 nucleotide sequence: TGTGCCAGCAGCCCTCGGACGGGTAGCACAGATACGCAGTATTTT. Protein product: CASSPRTGSTDTQYF.

The rearrangement joins TRBV5-1 to TRBJ2-5; weak D call: TRBD2 (5 bases). CDR3 length: 14 residues. Per germline, CDR1 SGHRS and CDR2 YFSETQ. Trimming took 7 bases from V and 5 from J, leaving 18 bases between them. The CDR3 DNA is TGCGCCAGCGCGAGGGAGTCTTTAGGGGAGACCCAGTACTTC. Its protein product is CASARESLGETQYF. The entire variable domain, with the rest obtained from reference TRBV5-1 and TRBJ2-5, is as follows: KAGVTQTPRYLIKTRGQQVTLSCSPISGHRSVSWYQQTPGQGLQFLFEYFSETQRNKGNFPGRFSGRQFSNSRSEMNVSTLELGDSALYLCASARESLGETQYFGPGTRLLVL.

Concerning this clone: Other DNA sequences in the sample encode the same CDR3. The rearrangement joins TRBV5-1 to TRBJ2-5; 13 bases align to TRBD2. CDR3 length: 16 amino acids. Losses at the gene ends were 2 bases for V and 5 bases for J; bases not matched to a gene: 6. CDR1 is SGHRS, CDR2 YFSETQ, per germline. CDR3 in amino acids: CASSLGLAGVGETQYF. The CDR3 region has the DNA TGCGCCAGCAGCTTAGGACTAGCGGGAGTTGGGGAGACCCAGTACTTC. The whole variable domain, remainder taken from reference TRBV5-1 and TRBJ2-5, is KAGVTQTPRYLIKTRGQQVTLSCSPISGHRSVSWYQQTPGQGLQFLFEYFSETQRNKGNFPGRFSGRQFSNSRSEMNVSTLELGDSALYLCASSLGLAGVGETQYFGPGTRLLVL.

The rearrangement joins TRBV18 to TRBJ2-7, with D possibly TRBD2 on 6 matching bases. The germline V and J ends were trimmed by 2 bases and 4 bases, with 21 bases remaining between them. There are 17 residues in the CDR3. The germline V gene encodes CDR1 KGHSH and CDR2 LQKENI. The DNA of the CDR3 is TGTGCCAGCTCACCATTTCGTCCTGCGAGGGGAGGATACGAGCAGTACTTC. Its protein product is CASSPFRPARGGYEQYF.

The rearrangement links TRBV14 to TRBJ2-1, with D tentatively TRBD2 (5 bases). The CDR3 has 14 amino acids. Trimming cost V 4 bases and J 4 bases, with 11 bases left between them. The germline V gene encodes CDR1 SGHDN and CDR2 FVKESK. CDR3 residues: CASSLRTFYNEQFF. The DNA of the CDR3 is TGTGCCAGCAGCCTACGGACTTTTTACAATGAGCAGTTCTTC. The whole variable domain, filled in from reference TRBV14 and TRBJ2-1, reads EAGVTQFPSHSVIEKGQTVTLRCDPISGHDNLYWYRRVMGKEIKFLLHFVKESKQDESGMPNNRFLAERTGGTYSTLKVQPAELEDSGVYFCASSLRTFYNEQFFGPGTRLTVL.

The rearrangement links TRBV19 to TRBJ2-3; 8 bases line up with TRBD2. Germline CDR1 and CDR2: LNHDA and SQIVND (reference sequence). J was trimmed by 1 base and V by 1 base; bases with no gene match: 4. The CDR3 is 16 residues long. CDR3 protein: CASSIVSGSRTDTQYF. CDR3 in DNA: TGTGCCAGTAGTATAGTCAGCGGGAGTCGCACAGATACGCAGTATTTT. The whole variable domain, remainder taken from reference TRBV19 and TRBJ2-3, is DGGITQSPKYLFRKEGQNVTLSCEQNLNHDAMYWYRQDPGQGLRLIYYSQIVNDFQKGDIAEGYSVSREKKESFPLTVTSAQKNPTAFYLCASSIVSGSRTDTQYFGPGTRLTVL.